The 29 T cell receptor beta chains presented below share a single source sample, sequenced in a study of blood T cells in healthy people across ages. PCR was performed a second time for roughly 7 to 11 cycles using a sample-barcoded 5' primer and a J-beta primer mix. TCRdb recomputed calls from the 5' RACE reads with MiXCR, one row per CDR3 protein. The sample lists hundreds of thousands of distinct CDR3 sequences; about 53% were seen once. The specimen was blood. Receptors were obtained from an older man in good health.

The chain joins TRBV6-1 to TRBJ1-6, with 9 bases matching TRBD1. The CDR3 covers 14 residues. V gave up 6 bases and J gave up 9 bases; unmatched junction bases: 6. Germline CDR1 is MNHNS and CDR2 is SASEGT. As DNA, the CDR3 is TGTGCCAGCAGGGACACAGGGGGCGTTTCACCCCTCCACTTT. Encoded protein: CASRDTGGVSPLHF.

CDR3 bases: TGCAGTGTTAGGCTTCGGGAGTCGTACGAGCAGTACTTC. It codes for CSVRLRESYEQYF. The J gene is TRBJ2-7, the V gene TRBV20-1; D is perhaps TRBD2 (6 bases). The V gene's germline CDR1 is DFQATT and CDR2 SNEGSKA (reference sequence). Trimming removed 7 bases at V and 4 bases at J, with 17 bases between. The CDR3 is 13 residues long.

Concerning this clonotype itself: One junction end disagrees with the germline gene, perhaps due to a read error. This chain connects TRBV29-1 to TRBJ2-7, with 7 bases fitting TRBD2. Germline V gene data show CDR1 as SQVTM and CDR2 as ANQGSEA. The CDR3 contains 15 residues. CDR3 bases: TGCGGCGTTGAAGGAGGGGAGGGGATGCCCTACGAGCAGTACTTC. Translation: CGVEGGEGMPYEQYF.

The CDR3 protein is CASSLVGGQWYTF. CDR3 sequence (DNA): TGTGCCAGCAGCTTAGTAGGGGGACAATGGTACACCTTC. The V gene is TRBV7-2, the J gene TRBJ1-2; possible D gene TRBD1, 6 bases. CDR1 is SGHTA and CDR2 is FQGNSA in the germline V gene. Trimming cost V 1 base and J 11 bases, with 14 bases left between them. The CDR3 has 13 amino acids. The entire variable domain, with the rest obtained from reference TRBV7-2 and TRBJ1-2, is as follows: GAGVSQSPSNKVTEKGKDVELRCDPISGHTALYWYRQSLGQGLEFLIYFQGNSAPDKSGLPSDRFSAERTGGSVSTLTIQRTQQEDSAVYLCASSLVGGQWYTFGSGTRLTVV.

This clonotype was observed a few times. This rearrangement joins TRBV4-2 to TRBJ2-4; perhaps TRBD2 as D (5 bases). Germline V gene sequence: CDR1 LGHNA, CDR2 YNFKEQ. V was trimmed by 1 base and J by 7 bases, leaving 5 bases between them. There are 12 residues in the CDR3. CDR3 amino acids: CASSQGGNIQYF. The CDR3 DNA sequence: TGTGCCAGCAGCCAAGGCGGGAACATTCAGTACTTC.

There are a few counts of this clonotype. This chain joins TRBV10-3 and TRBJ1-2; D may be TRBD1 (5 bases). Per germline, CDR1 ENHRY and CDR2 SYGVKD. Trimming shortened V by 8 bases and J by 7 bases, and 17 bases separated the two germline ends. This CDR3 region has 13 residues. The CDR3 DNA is TGTGCCATCGGGGACGGGGAATCTGGTGGCTACACCTTC. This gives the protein CAIGDGESGGYTF.

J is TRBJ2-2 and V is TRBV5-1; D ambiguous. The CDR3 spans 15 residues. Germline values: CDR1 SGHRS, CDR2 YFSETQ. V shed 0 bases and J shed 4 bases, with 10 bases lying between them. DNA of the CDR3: TGCGCCAGCAGCTTGGCCGGGCCGATCACCGGGGAGCTGTTTTTT. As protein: CASSLAGPITGELFF.

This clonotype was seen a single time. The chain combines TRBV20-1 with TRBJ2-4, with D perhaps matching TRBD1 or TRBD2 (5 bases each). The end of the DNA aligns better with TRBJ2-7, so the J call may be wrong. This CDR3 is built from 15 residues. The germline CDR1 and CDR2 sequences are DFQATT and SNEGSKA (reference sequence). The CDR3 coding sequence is TGCAGTGCTACGATGGGGGACCCAGGCCTCTACGAGCAGTACTTC. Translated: CSATMGDPGLYEQYF.

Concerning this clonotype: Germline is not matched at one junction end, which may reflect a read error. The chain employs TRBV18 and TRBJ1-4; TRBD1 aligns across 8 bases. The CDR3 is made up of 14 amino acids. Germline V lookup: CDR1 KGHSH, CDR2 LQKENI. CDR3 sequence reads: CVSSTGGTNEKLFF. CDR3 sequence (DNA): TGTGTCAGCTCAACAGGGGGAACTAATGAAAAACTGTTTTTT.

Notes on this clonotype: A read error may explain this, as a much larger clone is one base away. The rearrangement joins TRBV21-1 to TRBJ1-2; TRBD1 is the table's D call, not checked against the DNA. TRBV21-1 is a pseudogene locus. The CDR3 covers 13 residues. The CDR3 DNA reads TGTGCCAACAGCAAAGTTGGGGGGACTGGCTACACCTTC. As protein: CANSKVGGTGYTF.

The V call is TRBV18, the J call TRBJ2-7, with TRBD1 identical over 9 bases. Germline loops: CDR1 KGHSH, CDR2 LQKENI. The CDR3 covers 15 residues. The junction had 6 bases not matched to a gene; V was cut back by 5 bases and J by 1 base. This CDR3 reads CASSADRGVSYEQYF. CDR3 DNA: TGTGCCAGCTCAGCAGACAGGGGGGTGTCCTACGAGCAGTACTTC.

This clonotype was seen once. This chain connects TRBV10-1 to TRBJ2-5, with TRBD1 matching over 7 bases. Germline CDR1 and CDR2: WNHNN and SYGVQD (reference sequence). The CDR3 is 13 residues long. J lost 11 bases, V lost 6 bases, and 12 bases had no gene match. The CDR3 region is CASSRDSANEQYF. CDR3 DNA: TGCGCCAGCAGCCGGGACAGCGCCAATGAGCAGTACTTC.

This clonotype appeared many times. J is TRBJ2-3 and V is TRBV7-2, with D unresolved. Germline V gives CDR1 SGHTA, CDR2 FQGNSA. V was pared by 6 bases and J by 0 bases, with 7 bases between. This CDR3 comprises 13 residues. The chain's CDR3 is CASSRVSTDTQYF. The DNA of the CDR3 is TGTGCCAGCAGTCGGGTTAGCACAGATACGCAGTATTTT.

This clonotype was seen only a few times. The CDR3 nucleotides are TGTGCCAGTACAACAGGGGGTCGCAATGAGCAGTACTTC. As protein: CASTTGGRNEQYF. The chain carries TRBV3-1 and TRBJ2-5; 8 bases line up with TRBD1. The CDR3 is 13 amino acids. Trimming at V came to 9 bases and at J to 11 bases, leaving 14 bases not matched to a gene. Germline assignment: CDR1 LGHDT and CDR2 YNNKEL (reference sequence).

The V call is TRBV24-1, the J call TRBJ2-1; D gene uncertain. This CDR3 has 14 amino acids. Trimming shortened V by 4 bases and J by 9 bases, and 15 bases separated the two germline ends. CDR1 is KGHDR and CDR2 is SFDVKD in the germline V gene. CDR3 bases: TGTGCCACCAGTGACGCCCCGGAAACTGGTGAGCAGTTCTTC. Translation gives CATSDAPETGEQFF.

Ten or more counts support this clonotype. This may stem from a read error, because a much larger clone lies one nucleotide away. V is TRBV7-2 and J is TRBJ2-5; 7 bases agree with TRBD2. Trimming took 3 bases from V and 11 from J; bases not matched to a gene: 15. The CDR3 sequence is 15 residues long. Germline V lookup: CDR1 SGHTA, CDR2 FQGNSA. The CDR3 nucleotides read TGTGCCAGCAGCTTCGAGGGAGGGCCCCACAATGAGCAGTACTTC. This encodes CASSFEGGPHNEQYF. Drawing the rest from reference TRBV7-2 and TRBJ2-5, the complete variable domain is GAGVSQSPSNKVTEKGKDVELRCDPISGHTALYWYRQSLGQGLEFLIYFQGNSAPDKSGLPSDRFSAERTGGSVSTLTIQRTQQEDSAVYLCASSFEGGPHNEQYFGPGTRLLVL.

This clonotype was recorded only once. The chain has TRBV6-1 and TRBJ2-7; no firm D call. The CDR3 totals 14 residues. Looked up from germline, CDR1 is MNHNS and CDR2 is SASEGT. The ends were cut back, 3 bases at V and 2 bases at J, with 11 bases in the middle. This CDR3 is CASSDWSETYEQYF. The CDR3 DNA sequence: TGTGCCAGCAGTGATTGGAGCGAAACCTACGAGCAGTACTTC.

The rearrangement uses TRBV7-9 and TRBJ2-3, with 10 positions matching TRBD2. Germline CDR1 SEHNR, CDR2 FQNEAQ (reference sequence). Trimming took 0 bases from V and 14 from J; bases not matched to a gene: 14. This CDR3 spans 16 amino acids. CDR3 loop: CASSLAGRAGGRYAYF. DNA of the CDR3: TGTGCCAGCAGCTTAGCGGGCAGAGCGGGAGGGAGATACGCGTATTTT.

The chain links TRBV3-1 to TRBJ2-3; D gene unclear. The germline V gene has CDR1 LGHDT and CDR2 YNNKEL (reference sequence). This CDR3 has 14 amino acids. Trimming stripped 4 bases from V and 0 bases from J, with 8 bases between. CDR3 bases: TGTGCCAGCAGCCCCCCAACTAGCACAGATACGCAGTATTTT. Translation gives CASSPPTSTDTQYF.

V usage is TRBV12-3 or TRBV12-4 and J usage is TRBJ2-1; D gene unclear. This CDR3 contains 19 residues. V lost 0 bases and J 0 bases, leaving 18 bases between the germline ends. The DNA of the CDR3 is TGTGCCAGCAGTTTAGCGGTTAACCCCCAAGGAAGCTCCTACAATGAGCAGTTCTTC. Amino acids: CASSLAVNPQGSSYNEQFF.

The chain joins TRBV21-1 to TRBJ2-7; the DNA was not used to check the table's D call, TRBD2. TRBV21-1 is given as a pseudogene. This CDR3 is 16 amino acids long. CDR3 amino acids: CASSKEGRTISYEQYF. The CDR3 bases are TGTGCCAGCAGCAAAGAGGGCCGGACAATTAGCTACGAGCAGTACTTC.

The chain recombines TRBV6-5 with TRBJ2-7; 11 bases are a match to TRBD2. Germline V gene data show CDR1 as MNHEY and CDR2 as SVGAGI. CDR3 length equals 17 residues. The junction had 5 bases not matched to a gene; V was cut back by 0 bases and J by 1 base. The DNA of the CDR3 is TGTGCCAGCAGTTACTCTAAGACTAGCGGGACGTCCTACGAGCAGTACTTC. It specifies CASSYSKTSGTSYEQYF.

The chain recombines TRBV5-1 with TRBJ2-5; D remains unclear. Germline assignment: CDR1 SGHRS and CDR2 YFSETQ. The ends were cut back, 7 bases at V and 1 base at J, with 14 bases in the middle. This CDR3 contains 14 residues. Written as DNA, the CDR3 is TGCGCCAGCGGCCCCGCAGGCACCCAAGAGACCCAGTACTTC. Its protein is CASGPAGTQETQYF.

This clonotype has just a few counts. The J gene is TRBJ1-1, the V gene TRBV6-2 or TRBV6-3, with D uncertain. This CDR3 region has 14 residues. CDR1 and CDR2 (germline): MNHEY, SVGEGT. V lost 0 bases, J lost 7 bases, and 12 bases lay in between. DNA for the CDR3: TGTGCCAGCAGTTACTCGATTCCCCAGCGTGAAGCTTTCTTT. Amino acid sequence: CASSYSIPQREAFF.

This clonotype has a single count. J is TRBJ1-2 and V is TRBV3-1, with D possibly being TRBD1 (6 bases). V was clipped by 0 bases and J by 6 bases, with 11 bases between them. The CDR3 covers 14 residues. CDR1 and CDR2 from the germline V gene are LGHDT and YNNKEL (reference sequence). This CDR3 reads CASSQDRGADGYTF. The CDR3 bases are TGTGCCAGCAGCCAAGATCGGGGGGCAGATGGCTACACCTTC.

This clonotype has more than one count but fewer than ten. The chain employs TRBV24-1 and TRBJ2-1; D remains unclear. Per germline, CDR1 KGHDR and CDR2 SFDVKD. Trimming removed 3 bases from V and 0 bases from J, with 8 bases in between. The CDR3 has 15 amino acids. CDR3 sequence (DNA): TGTGCCACCAGTGATATTCAGAGCTCCTACAATGAGCAGTTCTTC. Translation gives CATSDIQSSYNEQFF.

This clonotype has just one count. The chain's CDR3 is CATSRVLRDWGEKLFF. CDR3 in DNA: TGTGCCACCAGCAGAGTATTGAGGGATTGGGGTGAAAAACTGTTTTTT. The V and J genes are TRBV15 and TRBJ1-4; no firm D call. Germline V gene data show CDR1 as LNHNV and CDR2 as YYDKDF (reference sequence). CDR3 length: 16 amino acids. Trimming stripped 1 base from V and 7 bases from J, with 16 bases between.

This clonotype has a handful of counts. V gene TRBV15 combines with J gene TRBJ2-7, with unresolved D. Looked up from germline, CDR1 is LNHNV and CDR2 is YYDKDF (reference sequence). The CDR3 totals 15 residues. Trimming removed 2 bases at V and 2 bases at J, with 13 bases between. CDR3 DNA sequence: TGTGCCACCAGCAGACCAGATACAGCCACCTACGAGCAGTACTTC. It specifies CATSRPDTATYEQYF.

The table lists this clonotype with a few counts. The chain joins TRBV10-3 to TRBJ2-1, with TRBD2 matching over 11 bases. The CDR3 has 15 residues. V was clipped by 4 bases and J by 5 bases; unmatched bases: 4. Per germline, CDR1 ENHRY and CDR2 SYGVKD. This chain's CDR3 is CAISGTSGSNNEQFF. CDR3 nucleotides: TGTGCCATCAGTGGTACTAGCGGGAGCAACAATGAGCAGTTCTTC.